The clone carrying this T cell receptor (beta chain) was observed a few times. As yet, its antigen is unknown. The sample originates from a study of shared clonotypes between healthy human individuals. Study context: The donors, two women and three men, were aged 18 to 49.

General observations from the study: The study found about 5% of naive CD4 clonotypes shared across a few donors.

Deep was the level used in running the assay. Assay: immunoSEQ multiplex PCR; the TCRdb copy retains only in-frame clones and omits some. The data hold around 330,000 clones, with 74% observed a single time. From germline, CDR1 is MGHRA and CDR2 YSYEKL. Losses at the gene ends were 1 base for V and 7 bases for J; bases not matched to a gene: 8. The CDR3 consists of 15 residues. Investigators divided CD4+ cells into CD45RA+ naive and CD45RA-negative memory subsets. The chain is built from TRBV4-1 and TRBJ2-3; 7 nucleotides agree with TRBD1. Sequencing was carried out using memory CD4+ T cells sorted from blood. Subset of the sample: CD45RA-negative fraction. This sequence originates from a man aged 30 to 45 in good health. The CDR3 sequence: CASSQVGGAENTQYF. The CDR3 nucleotides are TGCGCCAGCAGCCAAGTAGGGGGCGCCGAAAATACGCAGTATTTT.